The 30 T cell receptor beta chains below all came from one sample that was sequenced in a study of CD8 T cells in Susac syndrome. After extraction with the RNeasy kit, about 0.45 to 1 ug of the RNA was reverse transcribed using random hexamers. From the immunoSEQ multiplex PCR reads, TCRdb called clonotypes with MiXCR, one entry per CDR3 protein. The repertoire consists of 160,000 or so distinct CDR3 sequences, with approximately 93% occurring once and the leading ten covering more than 0.2%. Sequenced: CD8+ T cells from PBMCs. These receptors came from a human donor with multiple sclerosis.

The chain recombines TRBV4-1 with TRBJ2-3; no definite D call. Germline V gene lookup returns CDR1 MGHRA and CDR2 YSYEKL. V lost 0 bases to trimming and J lost 4 bases, with 5 bases between them. The CDR3 runs to 13 residues. This CDR3 is CASSQELSDTQYF. CDR3 DNA: TGCGCCAGCAGCCAAGAGCTGTCAGATACGCAGTATTTT.

This chain connects TRBV19 to TRBJ2-2; unclear D gene. V was shortened by 5 bases and J by 7 bases, with 5 bases between the two germline ends. CDR3 length: 11 amino acids. CDR1 LNHDA and CDR2 SQIVND come from the germline V gene (reference sequence). CDR3 nucleotide sequence: TGTGCCAGTAGTTACGGCGGGGAGCTGTTTTTT. Amino acids: CASSYGGELFF.

This clonotype was observed once. The V and J genes are TRBV13 and TRBJ1-6; the D is unclear. Germline V gives CDR1 PRHDT, CDR2 FYEKMQ (reference sequence). The CDR3 is 15 residues long. With 6 bases removed from V and 8 bases from J, the gap between germline ends came to 17 bases. CDR3 sequence (DNA): TGTGCCAGCAGGCCGGGCCTCACCCCTCATTCACCCCTCCACTTT. This encodes CASRPGLTPHSPLHF.

This chain joins TRBV12-3 or TRBV12-4 and TRBJ2-7; 8 bases fit TRBD2. This CDR3 spans 11 amino acids. V shed 10 bases and J 5 bases; nucleotides not matched to a gene: 4. The CDR3 protein is CAIGREDEQYF. The CDR3 bases are TGTGCCATCGGGAGGGAGGACGAGCAGTACTTC.

V usage is TRBV6-6 and J usage is TRBJ2-3, with TRBD2 matching 9 bases. The V gene end was trimmed by 1 base and the J gene end by 6 bases; junction bases not matched to a gene: 8. Germline values: CDR1 MNHNY, CDR2 SVGAGI (reference sequence). CDR3 length equals 16 residues. CDR3 coding DNA: TGTGCCAGCAGTTACTTGCGCGGGGGGGAGGGTGATACGCAGTATTTT. This gives the protein CASSYLRGGEGDTQYF.

The chain uses TRBV20-1 and TRBJ2-2, with D possibly TRBD1 on 6 matching bases. This CDR3 has 14 residues. Deletions cut 4 bases from V and 7 bases from J, with 16 bases between. Germline CDR1 and CDR2: DFQATT and SNEGSKA (reference sequence). CDR3 loop: CSAIGTIQGGELFF. The CDR3 nucleotides read TGCAGTGCTATTGGGACAATTCAGGGCGGGGAGCTGTTTTTT.

The CDR3 here is CASDFDSGTEAFF. CDR3 DNA: TGTGCTAGTGACTTTGACAGCGGGACTGAAGCTTTCTTT. The chain has TRBV12-5 and TRBJ1-1, with TRBD1 as a possible D gene (5 bases). CDR1 and CDR2 (germline): LGHNT, FRNRAP. Trimming took off 7 bases at V and 5 bases at J, with 14 bases between the two ends. The CDR3 is 13 amino acids.

This chain links TRBV4-2 with TRBJ2-1; no reliable D call. The CDR3 is made up of 15 amino acids. V was trimmed by 1 base and J by 1 base, leaving 8 bases between them. In germline, CDR1 is LGHNA, CDR2 YNFKEQ. The CDR3, as DNA: TGTGCCAGCAGCCAAGGAGACTCTTCCTACAATGAGCAGTTCTTC. Encoded protein: CASSQGDSSYNEQFF.

V and J are TRBV7-9 and TRBJ2-7; 7 nucleotides align to TRBD1. Germline assignment: CDR1 SEHNR and CDR2 FQNEAQ (reference sequence). Unmatched junction bases numbered 14, after V lost 7 bases and J lost 5 bases. The CDR3 consists of 15 residues. CDR3 in DNA: TGTGCCAGCACCAGGGGCTACAGGGGCGAGGACGAGCAGTACTTC. Translated, it gives CASTRGYRGEDEQYF.

The chain carries TRBV4-1 and TRBJ2-2; 9 positions agree with TRBD2. CDR1 is MGHRA and CDR2 is YSYEKL in the germline V gene. This CDR3 has 16 residues. Losses at the gene ends were 2 bases for V and 6 bases for J; bases not matched to a gene: 7. Here the CDR3 reads CASSQLAGPVAGELFF. As DNA, the CDR3 is TGCGCCAGCAGCCAACTAGCGGGGCCTGTCGCCGGGGAGCTGTTTTTT.

The chain carries TRBV19 and TRBJ1-1, with 7 nucleotides matching TRBD1. The germline V gene has CDR1 LNHDA and CDR2 SQIVND (reference sequence). The V segment lost 4 bases and the J segment 0 bases; nucleotides outside the gene matches: 2. The CDR3 sequence is 14 residues long. CDR3 loop: CASSKGQLNTEAFF. The CDR3 coding sequence is TGTGCCAGTAGTAAGGGACAGCTGAACACTGAAGCTTTCTTT.

V gene TRBV29-1 combines with J gene TRBJ1-1; 8 bases are a match to TRBD1. Per germline, CDR1 SQVTM and CDR2 ANQGSEA. The trim removed 6 bases at V and 3 bases at J, leaving 6 bases unmatched. This CDR3 has 13 residues. The CDR3 here is CSVRTGWDTEAFF. The CDR3 nucleotides are TGCAGCGTCCGGACAGGGTGGGACACTGAAGCTTTCTTT.

The chain links TRBV28 to TRBJ2-5; 9 bases map to TRBD1. Germline CDR1 and CDR2: MDHEN and SYDVKM. The CDR3 runs 16 residues. The junction had 8 bases not matched to a gene; V was cut back by 2 bases and J by 4 bases. CDR3 loop: CASSLPPGTGRETQYF. The CDR3 region has the DNA TGTGCCAGCAGTTTACCCCCCGGGACAGGGAGAGAGACCCAGTACTTC. Complete variable domain (other parts from reference TRBV28 and TRBJ2-5): DVKVTQSSRYLVKRTGEKVFLECVQDMDHENMFWYRQDPGLGLRLIYFSYDVKMKEKGDIPEGYSVSREKKERFSLILESASTNQTSMYLCASSLPPGTGRETQYFGPGTRLLVL.

The J gene is TRBJ1-2, the V gene TRBV27; 7 bases align to TRBD1. This CDR3 region has 14 residues. The V gene end was trimmed by 5 bases and the J gene end by 4 bases; junction bases not matched to a gene: 7. Germline V gene sequence: CDR1 MNHEY, CDR2 SMNVEV (reference sequence). CDR3 in amino acids: CASSPRQGIYGYTF. CDR3 sequence (DNA): TGTGCCAGCAGTCCCCGACAGGGCATCTATGGCTACACCTTC.

This chain connects TRBV29-1 to TRBJ1-2; 7 nucleotides agree with TRBD1. Germline trimming cut 0 bases from V and 4 bases from J; bases unmatched to any gene: 5. Germline V lookup: CDR1 SQVTM, CDR2 ANQGSEA. The CDR3 totals 14 residues. The CDR3 bases are TGCAGCGTTGAAGATCTCGGACAGGCCTATGGCTACACCTTC. Translation: CSVEDLGQAYGYTF. Full variable domain (rest looked up from reference TRBV29-1 and TRBJ1-2): SAVISQKPSRDICQRGTSLTIQCQVDSQVTMMFWYRQQPGQSLTLIATANQGSEATYESGFVIDKFPISRPNLTFSTLTVSNMSPEDSSIYLCSVEDLGQAYGYTFGSGTRLTVV.

The chain is built from TRBV6-5 and TRBJ1-3; no definite D call. CDR3 length equals 13 residues. V dropped 9 bases and J dropped 1 base, with 10 bases sitting between them. Germline V gene sequence: CDR1 MNHEY, CDR2 SVGAGI. The CDR3 sequence: CASHHGSGNTIYF. The CDR3 DNA reads as TGTGCCAGTCACCACGGATCTGGAAACACCATATATTTT.

This chain connects TRBV15 to TRBJ2-1, with 8 nucleotides matching TRBD1. The CDR3 has 13 residues. Germline CDR1 and CDR2: LNHNV and YYDKDF (reference sequence). The V segment lost 3 bases and the J segment 9 bases; nucleotides outside the gene matches: 4. In DNA form, the CDR3 reads TGTGCCACCAGCAGGGATACAGGGGGTGAGCAGTTCTTC. Amino acids: CATSRDTGGEQFF.

The V gene is TRBV2, the J gene TRBJ2-7, with D maybe TRBD1 (5 bases). The V gene lost 6 bases and the J gene lost 0 bases, with 12 bases spanning the gap. Looked up from germline, CDR1 is SNHLY and CDR2 is FYNNEI. The CDR3 has 14 residues. CDR3 nucleotide sequence: TGTGCCAGCAGGGAGATTGGGGCCTCCTACGAGCAGTACTTC. It translates to CASREIGASYEQYF.

The rearrangement joins TRBV4-2 to TRBJ2-3; 9 nucleotides line up with TRBD2. Unmatched junction bases numbered 9, after V lost 2 bases and J lost 3 bases. The CDR3 consists of 17 residues. Germline V gene lookup returns CDR1 LGHNA and CDR2 YNFKEQ. DNA of the CDR3: TGTGCCAGCAGCCAACTAGCGGGGAGCGCCCCTACAGATACGCAGTATTTT. Its translation is CASSQLAGSAPTDTQYF.

For the CDR3, the DNA is TGTGCCAGCAGCCAGGGTGCAGGGCCAGAGACCCAGTACTTC. Translated, it gives CASSQGAGPETQYF. The chain employs TRBV3-1 and TRBJ2-5; TRBD1 might be the D (5 bases). V shed 3 bases and J shed 4 bases, with 12 bases lying between them. The CDR3 spans 14 residues. The germline V gene encodes CDR1 LGHDT and CDR2 YNNKEL (reference sequence).

The rearrangement uses TRBV30 and TRBJ2-6; D call uncertain. Germline V lookup: CDR1 GTSNPN, CDR2 SVGIG (reference sequence). The CDR3 has 14 amino acids. Trimming shortened V by 0 bases and J by 4 bases, and 7 bases separated the two germline ends. The CDR3 bases are TGTGCCTGGAGTGTGGCGGCGGGGGCCAACGTCCTGACTTTC. Residues: CAWSVAAGANVLTF.

The V and J genes are TRBV7-8 and TRBJ2-2; 7 bases fit TRBD1. There are 15 residues in the CDR3. Germline values: CDR1 SGHVS, CDR2 FQNEAQ. V dropped 1 base and J dropped 6; count of bases not matched to a gene: 5. This chain's CDR3 is CASSLEGGTAGELFF. DNA of the CDR3: TGTGCCAGCAGCTTAGAAGGGGGCACGGCCGGGGAGCTGTTTTTT. Full variable domain (remainder filled in from reference TRBV7-8 and TRBJ2-2): GAGVSQSPRYKVAKRGQDVALRCDPISGHVSLFWYQQALGQGPEFLTYFQNEAQLDKSGLPSDRFFAERPEGSVSTLKIQRTQQEDSAVYLCASSLEGGTAGELFFGEGSRLTVL.

The V and J genes are TRBV5-1 and TRBJ1-4, with D unresolved. This CDR3 region has 15 residues. The germline V gene has CDR1 SGHRS and CDR2 YFSETQ. Trimming shortened V by 3 bases and J by 7 bases, and 16 bases separated the two germline ends. CDR3 protein: CASSYQYSTAEKLFF. CDR3 sequence (DNA): TGCGCCAGCAGCTATCAATACAGTACTGCTGAAAAACTGTTTTTT.

V and J are TRBV27 and TRBJ1-5; no clear D gene. The CDR3 has 14 residues. Germline CDR1 MNHEY, CDR2 SMNVEV (reference sequence). With 1 base removed from V and 5 bases from J, the gap between germline ends came to 9 bases. CDR3 sequence reads: CASSLWVGDQPQHF. The CDR3 DNA reads as TGTGCCAGCAGTTTATGGGTGGGAGATCAGCCCCAGCATTTT.

Only one count was recorded for this clonotype. This chain joins TRBV7-9 and TRBJ2-7, with D uncertain. Germline-derived CDR1 and CDR2 are SEHNR and FQNEAQ (reference sequence). The V end lost 6 bases, the J end lost 2 bases, and 17 bases lay between the germline ends. The CDR3 has 15 residues. The CDR3 protein is CASSPTDSATYEQYF. For the CDR3, the DNA is TGTGCCAGCAGTCCTACAGATTCCGCTACCTACGAGCAGTACTTC. The full variable domain, with the rest looked up from reference TRBV7-9 and TRBJ2-7, is DTGVSQNPRHKITKRGQNVTFRCDPISEHNRLYWYRQTLGQGPEFLTYFQNEAQLEKSRLLSDRFSAERPKGSFSTLEIQRTEQGDSAMYLCASSPTDSATYEQYFGPGTRLTVT.

The CDR3 DNA is TGTGCCAGCATCCCCCAGGGACTAGCGGGGGTAAGGGAGACCCAGTACTTC. It is translated as CASIPQGLAGVRETQYF. V is TRBV2 and J is TRBJ2-5; 14 nucleotides align to TRBD2. Losses at the gene ends were 7 bases for V and 5 bases for J; bases not matched to a gene: 12. The CDR3 has 17 residues. Germline V gene lookup returns CDR1 SNHLY and CDR2 FYNNEI. The full variable domain, its missing parts supplied by reference TRBV2 and TRBJ2-5, is EPEVTQTPSHQVTQMGQEVILRCVPISNHLYFYWYRQILGQKVEFLVSFYNNEISEKSEIFDDQFSVERPDGSNFTLKIRSTKLEDSAMYFCASIPQGLAGVRETQYFGPGTRLLVL.

The rearrangement links TRBV6-4 to TRBJ2-1; the D is unclear. Germline V lookup: CDR1 MRHNA, CDR2 SNTAGT. V gave up 0 bases and J gave up 4 bases, with 10 bases separating them. The CDR3 has 15 amino acids. CDR3 nucleotide sequence: TGTGCCAGCAGTGACTCGATGGGTAGTTACAATGAGCAGTTCTTC. This sequence encodes CASSDSMGSYNEQFF.

The CDR3 coding sequence is TGTGCCAGCAGCTTTGCTACAAAAAGCACAGATACGCAGTATTTT. Protein sequence: CASSFATKSTDTQYF. The gene calls are TRBV7-9 and TRBJ2-3; D gene ambiguous. The CDR3 runs to 15 residues. The ends were cut back, 3 bases at V and 0 bases at J, with 10 bases in the middle. From germline, CDR1 is SEHNR and CDR2 FQNEAQ (reference sequence).

The chain has TRBV11-2 and TRBJ2-3; TRBD1 is a possible D gene (6 bases). The CDR3 consists of 15 residues. V was cut by 6 bases and J by 0 bases, with 13 bases left in between. Germline values: CDR1 SGHAT, CDR2 FQNNGV. The CDR3 region has the DNA TGTGCCAGCAGTGTGGACAGCCTCAGCACAGATACGCAGTATTTT. Translated: CASSVDSLSTDTQYF.

The chain joins TRBV20-1 to TRBJ1-2, with D tentatively TRBD1 (5 bases). The V end lost 1 base, the J end lost 5 bases, and 17 bases lay between the germline ends. The CDR3 totals 15 residues. Germline loops: CDR1 DFQATT, CDR2 SNEGSKA (reference sequence). CDR3 sequence (DNA): TGCAGTGCTAGAGGGGACCCAGGGATAGGGTATGGCTACACCTTC. Translation gives CSARGDPGIGYGYTF.